One sample yielded the 18 T cell receptor beta chains listed below, sequenced in a study of blood T cell repertoires in COVID-19. Some clones are missing from TCRdb's copy, which holds only in-frame ones; the method was immunoSEQ multiplex PCR. In the table there are 200,000 to 250,000 clones, about 88% of which are singletons. Sequencing was done on a sample of peripheral blood. These receptors originate from a woman aged 45-59 years with COVID-19, enrolled during active disease.

V usage is TRBV5-6 and J usage is TRBJ2-3; maybe TRBD1 (6 bases). CDR1 is SGHDT and CDR2 is YYEEEE in the germline V gene. The CDR3 extends over 14 amino acids. V was trimmed by 2 bases and J by 1 base, leaving 8 bases between them. The CDR3 bases are TGTGCCAGCAGCTTCTGGACAGGCACAGATACGCAGTATTTT. The encoded protein is CASSFWTGTDTQYF.

V usage is TRBV11-2 and J usage is TRBJ2-3; TRBD1 might be the D (5 bases). The CDR3 extends over 15 amino acids. V gave up 2 bases and J gave up 0 bases, with 9 bases separating them. Germline loops: CDR1 SGHAT, CDR2 FQNNGV. Here the CDR3 reads CASSLRGFSTDTQYF. DNA of the CDR3: TGTGCCAGCAGCTTAAGGGGCTTTAGCACAGATACGCAGTATTTT.

The V gene is TRBV19, the J gene TRBJ2-1, with D perhaps matching TRBD1 (7 bases). The V gene's germline CDR1 is LNHDA and CDR2 SQIVND (reference sequence). Trimming pared 2 bases from V and 7 bases from J, leaving 12 bases between. This CDR3 has 14 amino acids. The CDR3 region has the DNA TGTGCCAGTAGTATATCCGCAGGGGGGAATGAGCAGTTCTTC. It specifies CASSISAGGNEQFF. The variable domain in full, completed from reference TRBV19 and TRBJ2-1, reads DGGITQSPKYLFRKEGQNVTLSCEQNLNHDAMYWYRQDPGQGLRLIYYSQIVNDFQKGDIAEGYSVSREKKESFPLTVTSAQKNPTAFYLCASSISAGGNEQFFGPGTRLTVL.

The table lists this clone with a count of one. V gene TRBV19 combines with J gene TRBJ2-1; 12 bases agree with TRBD2. Germline loops: CDR1 LNHDA, CDR2 SQIVND (reference sequence). This CDR3 comprises 16 residues. V shed 1 base and J 7 bases; nucleotides not matched to a gene: 5. CDR3 sequence: CASSIVGLAGGNEQFF. Written as DNA, the CDR3 is TGTGCCAGTAGTATAGTAGGGCTAGCGGGGGGGAATGAGCAGTTCTTC.

The chain links TRBV6-5 to TRBJ2-2, with 8 bases matching TRBD2. CDR3 length equals 14 residues. Germline V lookup: CDR1 MNHEY, CDR2 SVGAGI. The V gene end was trimmed by 5 bases and the J gene end by 7 bases; junction bases not matched to a gene: 6. This chain's CDR3 is CASSPGGVVGELFF. The CDR3 DNA sequence: TGTGCCAGCAGTCCCGGGGGGGTGGTCGGGGAGCTGTTTTTT.

The chain couples TRBV13 to TRBJ2-2, with D possibly matching TRBD2 (5 bases). Germline values: CDR1 PRHDT, CDR2 FYEKMQ (reference sequence). This CDR3 is built from 11 residues. V lost 8 bases and J 5 bases, leaving 6 bases between the germline ends. This CDR3 is CASRGTGELFF. The CDR3 coding sequence is TGTGCCAGCCGGGGAACCGGGGAGCTGTTTTTT.

This chain joins TRBV7-8 and TRBJ2-5; 12 bases map to TRBD2. The CDR3 length is 17 residues. Germline CDR1 SGHVS, CDR2 FQNEAQ. The V segment lost 1 base and the J segment 5 bases; nucleotides outside the gene matches: 8. CDR3: CASSLGGLAGRGETQYF. As DNA, the CDR3 is TGTGCCAGCAGCTTAGGTGGACTAGCGGGGAGGGGGGAGACCCAGTACTTC.

The chain joins TRBV19 to TRBJ2-3; a possible D gene is TRBD1 (6 bases). CDR1 LNHDA and CDR2 SQIVND come from the germline V gene (reference sequence). The CDR3 is 15 amino acids. V was clipped by 3 bases and J by 1 base, with 11 bases between them. The CDR3 spells CASSIKGVGTDTQYF. The CDR3 DNA reads TGTGCCAGTAGTATTAAGGGGGTCGGCACAGATACGCAGTATTTT. Combining the CDR3 with reference TRBV19 and TRBJ2-3 gives the whole variable domain DGGITQSPKYLFRKEGQNVTLSCEQNLNHDAMYWYRQDPGQGLRLIYYSQIVNDFQKGDIAEGYSVSREKKESFPLTVTSAQKNPTAFYLCASSIKGVGTDTQYFGPGTRLTVL.

This chain uses TRBV5-4 with TRBJ2-1; D may be TRBD1 (6 bases). Trimming stripped 2 bases from V and 8 bases from J, with 14 bases between. CDR3 length: 14 residues. Germline V gives CDR1 SGHNT, CDR2 YYREEE (reference sequence). The CDR3 loop is CASSFTGLDYEQFF. The CDR3 DNA reads TGTGCCAGCAGCTTTACAGGGTTGGACTATGAGCAGTTCTTC.

The chain joins TRBV13 to TRBJ2-5; 7 bases match TRBD1. CDR1 is PRHDT, CDR2 FYEKMQ, per germline (reference sequence). The J segment lost 3 bases and the V segment lost 3 bases, leaving 10 bases of the junction unmatched. The length of the CDR3 is 16 residues. The CDR3 DNA is TGTGCCAGCAGCTTTTTTTCTCTCGGGACAGAAGAGACCCAGTACTTC. Its translation: CASSFFSLGTEETQYF.

This clone occurred a few times. The chain carries TRBV27 and TRBJ1-6, with D hard to call. The CDR3 has 12 residues. Trimming shortened V by 5 bases and J by 7 bases, and 6 bases separated the two germline ends. Germline CDR1 is MNHEY and CDR2 is SMNVEV (reference sequence). CDR3: CASSQQNSPLHF. CDR3 nucleotide sequence: TGTGCCAGCAGTCAACAGAATTCACCCCTCCACTTT.

The chain uses TRBV5-4 and TRBJ2-3; 8 bases map to TRBD1. The V gene's germline CDR1 is SGHNT and CDR2 YYREEE (reference sequence). Trimming took 6 bases from V and 5 from J; bases not matched to a gene: 11. The CDR3 has 15 residues. The CDR3 sequence is CASTKTGTGRDTQYF. In DNA, the CDR3 is TGTGCCAGCACCAAAACCGGGACAGGTAGAGATACGCAGTATTTT.

J is TRBJ1-1 and V is TRBV25-1; 9 nucleotides line up with TRBD1. The junction had 4 bases not matched to a gene; V was cut back by 5 bases and J by 3 bases. CDR1 is MGHDK and CDR2 is SYGVNS in the germline V gene. CDR3 length equals 14 residues. CDR3 nucleotides: TGTGCCAGCAGTCCACAGGGGGCAGACACTGAAGCTTTCTTT. Its translation: CASSPQGADTEAFF.

V is TRBV3-1 (or the pseudogene TRBV3-2) and J is TRBJ2-7; 9 bases are shared with TRBD1. This CDR3 region has 13 residues. The germline CDR1 and CDR2 sequences are LGHDT and YNNKEL (reference sequence). The J segment lost 5 bases and the V segment lost 6 bases, leaving 5 bases of the junction unmatched. The CDR3 nucleotides read TGTGCCAGCAGGGGACAGGGCCGGGACGAGCAGTACTTC. Its translation: CASRGQGRDEQYF.

This clone was detected only a few times. The chain couples TRBV6-2 or TRBV6-3 to TRBJ2-6; 8 nucleotides agree with TRBD1. Germline CDR1 MNHEY, CDR2 SVGEGT. The CDR3 runs to 15 residues. Germline trimming cut 5 bases from V and 2 bases from J; bases unmatched to any gene: 2. The CDR3 loop is CASSARGPGANVLTF. In DNA form, the CDR3 reads TGTGCCAGCAGTGCCAGGGGGCCTGGGGCCAACGTCCTGACTTTC.

This chain joins TRBV18 and TRBJ2-3; 7 nucleotides align to TRBD2. The ends lost 4 bases at V and 2 bases at J; junction bases unmatched: 6. The CDR3 has 15 residues. CDR1 is KGHSH and CDR2 is LQKENI in the germline V gene. CDR3 sequence reads: CASSRAGTITDTQYF. CDR3 in DNA: TGTGCCAGCTCACGAGCCGGGACTATCACAGATACGCAGTATTTT.

This chain's CDR3 is CASSQNLIGATEAFF. Written as DNA, the CDR3 is TGTGCCAGCAGCCAAAACCTCATTGGGGCAACTGAAGCTTTCTTT. This chain connects TRBV14 to TRBJ1-1, with a weak D call TRBD1 (5 bases). From germline, CDR1 is SGHDN and CDR2 FVKESK. The V end was cut by 2 bases, the J end by 5 bases, with 15 bases between. The CDR3 contains 15 residues.

CDR3 residues: CASSRGWETYEQYF. The CDR3 nucleotides are TGTGCCAGCAGCCGCGGGTGGGAAACCTACGAGCAGTACTTC. V and J are TRBV11-2 and TRBJ2-7; possible D gene TRBD2, 5 bases. V was pared by 5 bases and J by 2 bases, with 13 bases between. The germline gives CDR1 SGHAT, CDR2 FQNNGV. The CDR3 totals 14 residues.